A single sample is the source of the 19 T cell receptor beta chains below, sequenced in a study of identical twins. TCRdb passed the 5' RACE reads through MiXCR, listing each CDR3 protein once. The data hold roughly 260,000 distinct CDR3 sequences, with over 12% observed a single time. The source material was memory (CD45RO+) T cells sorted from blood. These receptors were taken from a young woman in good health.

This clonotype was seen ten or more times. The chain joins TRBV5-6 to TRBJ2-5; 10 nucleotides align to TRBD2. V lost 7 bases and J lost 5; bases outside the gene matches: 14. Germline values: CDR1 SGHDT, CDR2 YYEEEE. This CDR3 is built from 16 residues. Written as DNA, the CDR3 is TGTGCCAGCCTCCACGGCCTAGCGGGAGAGGGGGAGACCCAGTACTTC. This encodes CASLHGLAGEGETQYF.

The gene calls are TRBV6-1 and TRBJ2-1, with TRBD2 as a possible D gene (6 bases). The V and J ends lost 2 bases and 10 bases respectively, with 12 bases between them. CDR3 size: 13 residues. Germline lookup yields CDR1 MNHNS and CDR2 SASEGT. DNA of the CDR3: TGTGCCAGCAGTGAAATCCCAGGAGGGGAGCAGTTCTTC. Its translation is CASSEIPGGEQFF.

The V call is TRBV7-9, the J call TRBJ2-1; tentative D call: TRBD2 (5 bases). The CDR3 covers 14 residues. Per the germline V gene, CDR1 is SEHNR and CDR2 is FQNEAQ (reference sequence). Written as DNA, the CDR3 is TGTGCTTTGCCCCAGCGGAACTCCTACAATGAGCAGTTCTTC. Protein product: CALPQRNSYNEQFF.

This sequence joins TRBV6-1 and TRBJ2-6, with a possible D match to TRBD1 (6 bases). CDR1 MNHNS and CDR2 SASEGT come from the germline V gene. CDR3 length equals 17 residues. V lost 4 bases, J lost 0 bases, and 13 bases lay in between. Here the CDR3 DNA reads TGTGCCAGCAGTGGTGCAGGGGCGAGCTCTGGGGCCAACGTCCTGACTTTC. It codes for CASSGAGASSGANVLTF.

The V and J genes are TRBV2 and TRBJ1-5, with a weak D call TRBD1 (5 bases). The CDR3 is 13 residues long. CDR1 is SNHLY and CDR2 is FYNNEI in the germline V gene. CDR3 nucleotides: TGTGCACGGCCAAGGGGCAGCAATCAGCCCCAGCATTTT. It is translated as CARPRGSNQPQHF.

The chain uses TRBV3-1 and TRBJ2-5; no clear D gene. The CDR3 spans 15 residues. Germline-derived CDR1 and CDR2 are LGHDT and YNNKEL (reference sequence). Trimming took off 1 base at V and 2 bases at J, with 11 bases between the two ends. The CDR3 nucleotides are TGTGCCAGCAGCCAAGGACCTGAGCGACAAGAGACCCAGTACTTC. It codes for CASSQGPERQETQYF.

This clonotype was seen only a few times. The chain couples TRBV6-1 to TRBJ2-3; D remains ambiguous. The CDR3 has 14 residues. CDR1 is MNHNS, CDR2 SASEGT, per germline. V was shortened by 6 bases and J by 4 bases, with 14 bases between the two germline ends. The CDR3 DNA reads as TGTGCCAGCAGCCACCCCTATGGCTCAGATACGCAGTATTTT. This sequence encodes CASSHPYGSDTQYF.

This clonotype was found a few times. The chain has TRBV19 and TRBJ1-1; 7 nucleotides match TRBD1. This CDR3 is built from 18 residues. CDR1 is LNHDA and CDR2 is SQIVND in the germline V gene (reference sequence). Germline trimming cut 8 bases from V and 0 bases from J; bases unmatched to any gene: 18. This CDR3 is CASSPLPRGQSVNTEAFF. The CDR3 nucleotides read TGTGCCAGTTCACCCCTCCCGAGGGGGCAGTCGGTGAACACTGAAGCTTTCTTT. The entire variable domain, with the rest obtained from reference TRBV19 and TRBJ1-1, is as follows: DGGITQSPKYLFRKEGQNVTLSCEQNLNHDAMYWYRQDPGQGLRLIYYSQIVNDFQKGDIAEGYSVSREKKESFPLTVTSAQKNPTAFYLCASSPLPRGQSVNTEAFFGQGTRLTVV.

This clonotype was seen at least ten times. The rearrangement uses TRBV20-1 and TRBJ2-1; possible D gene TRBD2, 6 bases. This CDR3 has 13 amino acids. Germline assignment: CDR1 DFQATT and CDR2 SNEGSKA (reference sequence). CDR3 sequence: CTGAGGRSSEQFF. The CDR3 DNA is TGCACGGGAGCTGGAGGACGGAGTAGTGAGCAGTTCTTC.

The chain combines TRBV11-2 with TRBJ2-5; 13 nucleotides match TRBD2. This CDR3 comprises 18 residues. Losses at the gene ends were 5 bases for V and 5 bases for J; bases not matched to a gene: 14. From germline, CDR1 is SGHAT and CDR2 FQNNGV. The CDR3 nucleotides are TGTGCCAGCAGCCATGGGTGGACTAGCGGGAGTTGGGGGGAGACCCAGTACTTC. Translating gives CASSHGWTSGSWGETQYF.

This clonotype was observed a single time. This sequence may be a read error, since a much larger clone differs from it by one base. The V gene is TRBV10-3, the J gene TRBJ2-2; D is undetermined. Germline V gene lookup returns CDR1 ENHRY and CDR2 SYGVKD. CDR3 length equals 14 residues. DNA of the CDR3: TGTGCCATCAGTGTGGCGGCGAACACCTGGGAGCTGTTTTTT. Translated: CAISVAANTWELFF.

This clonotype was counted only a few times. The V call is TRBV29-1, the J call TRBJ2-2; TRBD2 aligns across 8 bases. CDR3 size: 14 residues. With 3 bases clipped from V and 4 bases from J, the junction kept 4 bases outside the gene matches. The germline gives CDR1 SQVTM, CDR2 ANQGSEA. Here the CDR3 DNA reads TGCAGCGTTGAGCGGGGGGTAGGCACCGGGGAGCTGTTTTTT. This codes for CSVERGVGTGELFF.

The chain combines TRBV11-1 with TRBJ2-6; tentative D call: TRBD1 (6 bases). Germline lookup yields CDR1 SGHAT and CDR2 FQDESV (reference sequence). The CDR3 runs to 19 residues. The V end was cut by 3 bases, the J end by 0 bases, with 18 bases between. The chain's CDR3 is CASSFSRAGDTSGANVLTF. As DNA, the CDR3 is TGTGCCAGCAGCTTTAGTCGTGCAGGGGATACCTCTGGGGCCAACGTCCTGACTTTC. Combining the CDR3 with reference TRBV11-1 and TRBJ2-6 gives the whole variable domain EAEVAQSPRYKITEKSQAVAFWCDPISGHATLYWYRQILGQGPELLVQFQDESVVDDSQLPKDRFSAERLKGVDSTLKIQPAELGDSAMYLCASSFSRAGDTSGANVLTFGAGSRLTVL.

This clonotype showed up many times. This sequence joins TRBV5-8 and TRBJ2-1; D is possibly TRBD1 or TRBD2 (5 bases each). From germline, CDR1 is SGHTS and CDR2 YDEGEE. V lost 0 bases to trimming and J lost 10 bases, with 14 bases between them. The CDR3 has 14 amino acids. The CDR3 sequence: CASSLGGWMVEQFF. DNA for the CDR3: TGTGCCAGCAGCTTGGGGGGGTGGATGGTCGAGCAGTTCTTC.

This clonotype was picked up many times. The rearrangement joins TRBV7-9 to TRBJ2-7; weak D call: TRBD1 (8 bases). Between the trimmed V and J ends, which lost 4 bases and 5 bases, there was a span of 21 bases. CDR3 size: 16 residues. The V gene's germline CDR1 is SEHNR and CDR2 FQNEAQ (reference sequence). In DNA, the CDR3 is TGTGCCAGCAGCTGGACTCGGGGGGACAGGTCAAACGAGCAGTACTTC. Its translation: CASSWTRGDRSNEQYF. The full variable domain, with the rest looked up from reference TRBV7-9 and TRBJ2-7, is DTGVSQNPRHKITKRGQNVTFRCDPISEHNRLYWYRQTLGQGPEFLTYFQNEAQLEKSRLLSDRFSAERPKGSFSTLEIQRTEQGDSAMYLCASSWTRGDRSNEQYFGPGTRLTVT.

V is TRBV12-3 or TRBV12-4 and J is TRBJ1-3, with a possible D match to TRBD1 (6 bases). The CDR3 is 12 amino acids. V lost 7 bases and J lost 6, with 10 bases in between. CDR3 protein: CASNAGANTIYF. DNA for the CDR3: TGTGCCAGCAACGCGGGGGCAAACACCATATATTTT.

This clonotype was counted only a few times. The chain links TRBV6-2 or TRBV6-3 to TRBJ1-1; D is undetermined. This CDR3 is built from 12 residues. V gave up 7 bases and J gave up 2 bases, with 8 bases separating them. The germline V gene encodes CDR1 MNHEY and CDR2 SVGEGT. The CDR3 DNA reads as TGTGCCAGCAACGAGGGAAACACTGAAGCTTTCTTT. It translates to CASNEGNTEAFF.

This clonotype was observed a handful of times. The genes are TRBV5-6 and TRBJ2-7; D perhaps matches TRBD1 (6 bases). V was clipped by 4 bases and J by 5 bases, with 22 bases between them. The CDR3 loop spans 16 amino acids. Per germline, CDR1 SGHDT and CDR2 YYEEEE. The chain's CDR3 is CASSHRISTQGDEQYF. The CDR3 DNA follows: TGTGCCAGCAGCCACCGCATATCCACACAGGGTGACGAGCAGTACTTC.

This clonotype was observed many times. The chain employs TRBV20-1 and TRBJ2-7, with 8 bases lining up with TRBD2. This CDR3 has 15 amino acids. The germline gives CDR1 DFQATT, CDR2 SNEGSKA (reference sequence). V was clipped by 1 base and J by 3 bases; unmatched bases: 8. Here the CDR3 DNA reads TGCAGTGCTAGAGGGGAAGCGGGAGTCGACTACGAGCAGTACTTC. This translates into CSARGEAGVDYEQYF.